What follows is one T cell receptor beta chain and its context. Its antigen is currently unknown. The source of the sample is a study of memory CD4+ T cells and cytomegalovirus serostatus. Background on the study: Of the healthy Belgian adults, several were CMV seropositive and 24 seronegative.

TCRdb's table, derived via immunoSEQ multiplex PCR, lists solely in-frame clones and lacks some. The sample has some 66,000 clones, approximately 80% seen once. Trimming cost V 11 bases and J 0 bases, with 14 bases left between them. This CDR3 contains 14 residues. Germline CDR1 and CDR2: MNHNY and SVGAGI (reference sequence). Study conclusions and caveats: Median bootstrapped AUC for CMV status was just under 0.97 originally, 0.85 to 0.92 US-trained.

The sort gate was single viable CD3+CD4+CD8-CD45RO+ cells for memory CD4+ T cells. After thawing, CD4+ T cells were positively selected. Source material: memory CD4+ T cells from blood. The rearrangement uses TRBV6-6 and TRBJ1-5, with a tentative D call TRBD1 (6 bases). The clonotype was recovered from an adult in good health and CMV-seropositive. CDR3: CAAAGGSSNQPQHF. The CDR3 DNA sequence: TGTGCCGCCGCCGGGGGCTCTAGCAATCAGCCCCAGCATTTT.